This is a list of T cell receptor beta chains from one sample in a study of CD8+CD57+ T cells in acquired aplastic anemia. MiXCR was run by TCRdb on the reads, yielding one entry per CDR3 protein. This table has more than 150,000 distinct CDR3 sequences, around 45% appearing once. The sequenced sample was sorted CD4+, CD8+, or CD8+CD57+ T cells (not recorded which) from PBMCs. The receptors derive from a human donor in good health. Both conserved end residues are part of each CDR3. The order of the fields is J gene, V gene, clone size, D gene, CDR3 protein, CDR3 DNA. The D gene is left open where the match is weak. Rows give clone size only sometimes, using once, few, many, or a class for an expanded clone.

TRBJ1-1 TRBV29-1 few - CSVGVVQLNTEAFF TGCAGCGTTGGAGTAGTACAGCTGAACACTGAAGCTTTCTTT
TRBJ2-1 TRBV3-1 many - CASSQEDSQFF TGTGCCAGCAGCCAAGAGGACTCTCAGTTCTTC
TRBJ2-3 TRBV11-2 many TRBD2 CASSSWTRSDTQYF TGTGCCAGCAGCTCCTGGACTAGGTCAGATACGCAGTATTTT
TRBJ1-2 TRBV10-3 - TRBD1 CAISERDRDYGYTF TGTGCCATCAGTGAGAGGGACAGAGACTATGGCTACACCTTC
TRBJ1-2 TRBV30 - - CAWSGQADYGYTF TGTGCCTGGAGTGGACAGGCGGACTATGGCTACACCTTC
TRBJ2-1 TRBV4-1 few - CASSRGQGGLYNEQFF TGCGCCAGCAGCAGGGGCCAGGGGGGTCTTTACAATGAGCAGTTCTTC
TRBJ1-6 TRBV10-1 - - CASSAYSMNSPLHF TGCGCCAGCAGTGCGTACAGCATGAATTCACCCCTCCACTTT
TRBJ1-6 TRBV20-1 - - CSARKDGSYNSPLHF TGCAGTGCTAGAAAAGACGGCTCCTATAATTCACCCCTCCACTTT
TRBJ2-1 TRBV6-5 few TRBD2 CASSYLASGIREQFF TGTGCCAGCAGTTACTTGGCTAGCGGGATAAGGGAGCAGTTCTTC
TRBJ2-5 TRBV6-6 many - CASSRAEIETQYF TGTGCCAGCAGTAGGGCCGAGATAGAGACCCAGTACTTC
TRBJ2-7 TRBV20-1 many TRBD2 CSARDLASGSGEQYF TGCAGTGCTAGAGATCTGGCTAGCGGGAGTGGTGAGCAGTACTTC
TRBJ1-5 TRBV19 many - CASSIGRNSNQPQHF TGTGCCAGTAGTATAGGCAGGAATAGCAATCAGCCCCAGCATTTT
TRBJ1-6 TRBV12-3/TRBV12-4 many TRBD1 CASSRRGQNNSPLHF TGTGCCAGCAGTCGACGGGGACAGAATAATTCACCCCTCCACTTT
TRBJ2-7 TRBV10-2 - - CASSESHGSYEQYF TGCGCCAGCAGTGAGTCGCACGGTTCCTACGAGCAGTACTTC
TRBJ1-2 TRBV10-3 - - CAISEPGGGRIDGYTF TGTGCCATCAGTGAACCTGGGGGGGGGAGAATCGATGGCTACACCTTC
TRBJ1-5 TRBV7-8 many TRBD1 CASSLLGQGKSNQPQHF TGTGCCAGCAGCTTACTGGGACAGGGGAAGAGCAATCAGCCCCAGCATTTT
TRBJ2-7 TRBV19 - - CASSPQGISYEQYF TGTGCCAGTAGCCCTCAGGGGATCTCCTACGAGCAGTACTTC
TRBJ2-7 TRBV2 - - CASSYRWAGIYEQYF TGTGCCAGCAGTTACCGGTGGGCGGGAATCTACGAGCAGTACTTC
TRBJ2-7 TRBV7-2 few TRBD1 CASSPRPGQGTEQYF TGTGCCAGCAGCCCGCGTCCGGGACAGGGGACCGAGCAGTACTTC
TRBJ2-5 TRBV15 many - CATSRGRGEETQYF TGTGCCACCAGCAGAGGCAGGGGTGAAGAGACCCAGTACTTC
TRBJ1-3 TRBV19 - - CASSNPGSGNTIYF TGTGCCAGTAGTAATCCGGGGTCCGGAAACACCATATATTTT
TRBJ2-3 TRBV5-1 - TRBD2 CASVKAGGDTQYF TGCGCCAGCGTAAAAGCGGGAGGAGATACGCAGTATTTT
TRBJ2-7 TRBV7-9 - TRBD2 CASSRQTSGRSEQYF TGTGCCAGCAGCCGTCAAACTAGCGGGAGGAGCGAGCAGTACTTC
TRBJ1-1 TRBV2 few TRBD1 CASSDSGGVGTEAFF TGTGCCAGCAGTGATTCAGGGGGCGTCGGTACTGAAGCTTTCTTT
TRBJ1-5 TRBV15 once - CATSREGYNQPQHF TGTGCCACCAGCAGGGAGGGCTACAATCAGCCCCAGCATTTT
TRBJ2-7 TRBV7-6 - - CASSTGRGFAHEQYF TGTGCCAGCAGCACGGGAAGGGGGTTTGCCCACGAGCAGTACTTC
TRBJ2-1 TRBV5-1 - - CASSPPRDWGNEQFF TGCGCCAGCAGCCCCCCGCGAGACTGGGGTAATGAGCAGTTCTTC
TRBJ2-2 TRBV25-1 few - CASTLSWTVVAGELFF TGTGCCAGCACCCTCTCCTGGACAGTGGTCGCCGGGGAGCTGTTTTTT
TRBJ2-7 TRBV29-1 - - CSVLLTSGVYEQYF TGCAGCGTTTTACTGACTAGTGGAGTCTACGAGCAGTACTTC
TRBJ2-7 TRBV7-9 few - CASSLGYFEQYF TGTGCCAGCAGCCTTGGGTATTTCGAGCAGTACTTC
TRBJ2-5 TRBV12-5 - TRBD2 CASGLWTRETQYF TGTGCTAGTGGTTTGTGGACTAGAGAGACCCAGTACTTC